Detailed here is one TCR beta chain. The antigen remains unidentified. This record comes from a study of vaccination and CD4 T cells after COVID-19. Whole-study context: Each participant was administered two doses of a vaccine, which was either BNT162b2 or mRNA-1273. A CEFX pool, an HIV-1 Nef pool, or no peptide went to control cultures.

The CDR3 length is 15 residues. Germline V lookup: CDR1 MGHRA, CDR2 YSYEKL. V lost 4 bases, J lost 1 base, and 11 bases lay in between. Study results and limitations: The great majority, 304 of 307 vaccine-specific clones, proved spike mono-reactive in convalescent patients.

Treatment defined: approximately nine-day PBMC culture with coronavirus spike peptide pools or control peptides (ViraFEST assay). The Oncomine TCR Beta short-read assay sequenced DNA from cultured CD4+ T cells. TCRdb ran MiXCR on the PCR reads and lists one entry per CDR3 protein. In the table there are about 13,000 distinct CDR3 sequences, more than 45% of which are singletons. Sequencing input: CD4+ T cells from blood, cultured in vitro. The V and J genes are TRBV4-1 and TRBJ1-5; D not resolved. The sequence was collected from a human donor who had recovered from COVID-19. In DNA form, the CDR3 reads TGCGCCAGCAGCCCAACTGAACCCAGCAATCAGCCCCAGCATTTT. Encoded protein: CASSPTEPSNQPQHF.